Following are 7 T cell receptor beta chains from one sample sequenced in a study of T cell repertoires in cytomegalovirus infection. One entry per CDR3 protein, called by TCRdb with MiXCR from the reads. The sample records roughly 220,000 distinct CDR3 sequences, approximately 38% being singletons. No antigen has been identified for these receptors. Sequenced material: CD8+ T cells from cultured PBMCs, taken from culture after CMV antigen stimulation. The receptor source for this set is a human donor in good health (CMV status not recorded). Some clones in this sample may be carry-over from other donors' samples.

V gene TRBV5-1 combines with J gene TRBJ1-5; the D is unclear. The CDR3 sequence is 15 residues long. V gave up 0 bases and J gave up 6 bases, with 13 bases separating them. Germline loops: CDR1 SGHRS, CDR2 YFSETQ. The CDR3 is CASSLEGGEAQPQHF. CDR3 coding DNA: TGCGCCAGCAGCTTGGAAGGTGGGGAGGCTCAGCCCCAGCATTTT.

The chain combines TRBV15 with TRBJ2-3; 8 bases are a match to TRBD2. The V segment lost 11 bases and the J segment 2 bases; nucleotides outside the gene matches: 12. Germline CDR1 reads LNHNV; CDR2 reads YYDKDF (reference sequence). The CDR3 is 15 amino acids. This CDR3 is CAVRDPGGVTDTQYF. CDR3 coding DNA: TGTGCCGTTCGGGACCCCGGGGGGGTCACAGATACGCAGTATTTT.

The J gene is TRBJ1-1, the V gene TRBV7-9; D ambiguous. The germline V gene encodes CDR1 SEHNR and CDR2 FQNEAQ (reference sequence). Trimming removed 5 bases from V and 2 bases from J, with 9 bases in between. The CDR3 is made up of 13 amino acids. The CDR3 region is CASSPRANTEAFF. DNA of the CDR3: TGTGCCAGCAGCCCAAGAGCAAACACTGAAGCTTTCTTT.

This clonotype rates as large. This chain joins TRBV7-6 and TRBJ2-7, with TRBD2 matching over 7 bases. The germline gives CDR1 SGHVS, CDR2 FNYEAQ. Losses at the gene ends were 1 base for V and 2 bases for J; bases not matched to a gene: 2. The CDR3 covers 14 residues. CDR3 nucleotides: TGTGCCAGCAGCTTAGGTGGACTAGCCTACGAGCAGTACTTC. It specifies CASSLGGLAYEQYF.

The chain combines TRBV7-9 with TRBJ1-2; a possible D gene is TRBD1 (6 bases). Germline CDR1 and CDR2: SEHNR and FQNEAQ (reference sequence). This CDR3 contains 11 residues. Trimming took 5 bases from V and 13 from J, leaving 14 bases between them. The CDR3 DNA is TGTGCCAGCAGCAAAAAGGGGGGAGCCACCTTC. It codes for CASSKKGGATF.

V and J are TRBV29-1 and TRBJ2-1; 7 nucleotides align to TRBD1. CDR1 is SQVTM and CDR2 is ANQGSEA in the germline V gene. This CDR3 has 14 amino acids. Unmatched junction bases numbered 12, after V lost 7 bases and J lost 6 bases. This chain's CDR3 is CSADPGGSGNEQFF. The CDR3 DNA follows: TGCAGCGCAGATCCAGGGGGATCGGGCAATGAGCAGTTCTTC.

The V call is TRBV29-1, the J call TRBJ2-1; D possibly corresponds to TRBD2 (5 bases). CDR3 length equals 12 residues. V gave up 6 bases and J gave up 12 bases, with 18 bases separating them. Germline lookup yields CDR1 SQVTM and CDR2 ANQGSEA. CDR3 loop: CSVPLGLLGQFF. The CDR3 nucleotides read TGCAGCGTCCCCCTAGGACTTCTGGGGCAGTTCTTC.